This T cell receptor beta chain originates from a study of cytomegalovirus exposure and HLA in healthy donors. Overall study context: Early released data had approximately 86 million unique TCRs, all coming from HLA-typed donors. Findings of the study overall: There were three CMV-associated chains whose specificity for CMV antigens was confirmed in vitro. With later analysis, a missense DCLRE1C variant became linked to TCR beta V- and J-gene trimming.

This PCR relied on a set of 60 Vbeta primers and 13 Jbeta primers. Repertoires were generated with immunoSEQ multiplex PCR, while TCRdb's copy carries only in-frame clones and drops some. The repertoire table contains some 130,000 clones. Comment on this clone: Its antigen is not known.

The sample taken for sequencing was PBMCs. This TCR was recovered from a woman aged 55-70 years in good health and CMV-seronegative.

For the CDR3, the DNA is TGTGCCAGCAGTGAAGGGCGGCCCCAGTACTTC. Translation gives CASSEGRPQYF. The chain has TRBV2 and TRBJ2-5; no reliable D call. The CDR3 length is 11 residues. CDR1 SNHLY and CDR2 FYNNEI come from the germline V gene. The V gene lost 1 base and the J gene lost 9 bases, with 6 bases spanning the gap.